A single sample gave rise to the 13 T cell receptor beta chains below, sequenced in a study of blood T cells in healthy people across ages. PCR was performed a second time for about 6 to 11 cycles using a sample-barcoded 5' primer and a J-beta primer mix. TCRdb itself ran the 5' RACE reads through MiXCR, one entry per CDR3 protein. Of hundreds of thousands of distinct CDR3 sequences listed, 25% are singletons. This sample also belongs to another study, concerning T cells of mothers and their children.

What was sequenced was blood. The receptors shown here come from a boy aged 5-17 years in good health.

J is TRBJ2-1 and V is TRBV6-6; D remains unclear. Looked up from germline, CDR1 is MNHNY and CDR2 is SVGAGI (reference sequence). CDR3 size: 13 residues. The V end lost 2 bases, the J end lost 6 bases, and 8 bases lay between the germline ends. The CDR3 reads CASSYAHLNEQFF. CDR3 sequence (DNA): TGTGCCAGCAGTTACGCGCACCTCAATGAGCAGTTCTTC.

This rearrangement joins TRBV3-1 to TRBJ2-1, with a possible D match to TRBD2 (6 bases). The DNA end lines up better with TRBJ2-5; the J call may be wrong. CDR3 length equals 14 residues. Germline-derived CDR1 and CDR2 are LGHDT and YNNKEL (reference sequence). The CDR3 loop reads CASSQGRAWETQYF. The DNA of the CDR3 is TGTGCCAGCAGCCAAGGGAGGGCCTGGGAGACCCAGTACTTC.

The V gene is TRBV7-3, the J gene TRBJ2-6; D is unresolved. CDR1 and CDR2 from the germline V gene are SGHTA and FQGTGA. The CDR3 consists of 14 residues. V was shortened by 8 bases and J by 3 bases, with 11 bases between the two germline ends. CDR3 amino acids: CASSTTGGANVLTF. CDR3 sequence (DNA): TGTGCCAGCTCAACGACGGGTGGGGCCAACGTCCTGACTTTC.

The chain recombines TRBV4-2 with TRBJ1-1, with 9 bases fitting TRBD1. The junction had 13 bases not matched to a gene; V was cut back by 1 base and J by 4 bases. CDR1 and CDR2 (germline): LGHNA, YNFKEQ. The CDR3 length is 18 residues. CDR3: CASSQGLGQGRGSTEAFF. In DNA, the CDR3 is TGTGCCAGCAGCCAAGGATTGGGACAGGGACGAGGGTCCACTGAAGCTTTCTTT.

This clonotype was seen a handful of times. One end of the junction varies from germline; a read error may be responsible. The CDR3 sequence is CANSLDGPYEQYF. In nucleotides, the CDR3 is TGTGCCAACAGCTTAGACGGACCTTACGAGCAGTACTTC. The chain couples TRBV7-2 to TRBJ2-7; D is unclear. Germline lookup yields CDR1 SGHTA and CDR2 FQGNSA. The CDR3 runs to 13 residues.

This clonotype was found a few times. This CDR3 is CASKTSGVSGNTIYF. The DNA of the CDR3 is TGTGCCAGCAAAACTTCAGGCGTATCTGGAAACACCATATATTTT. This chain connects TRBV6-2 or TRBV6-3 to TRBJ1-3, with D unclear. V was cut by 7 bases and J by 1 base, with 14 bases left in between. Germline lookup yields CDR1 MNHEY and CDR2 SVGEGT. CDR3 length: 15 amino acids.

V usage is TRBV4-2 and J usage is TRBJ2-2; possible D gene TRBD2, 6 bases. This CDR3 has 14 amino acids. The V end was cut by 1 base, the J end by 3 bases, with 6 bases between. Germline-derived CDR1 and CDR2 are LGHNA and YNFKEQ. CDR3 amino acids: CASSQGLDTGELFF. The CDR3 coding sequence is TGTGCCAGCAGCCAAGGACTAGACACCGGGGAGCTGTTTTTT.

The V call is TRBV18, the J call TRBJ2-5; D unclear. Germline V CDR1 and CDR2: KGHSH, LQKENI. V lost 2 bases to trimming and J lost 5 bases, with 9 bases between them. The CDR3 is 13 residues long. CDR3 protein: CASSPNDLETQYF. The CDR3, as DNA: TGTGCCAGCTCACCAAATGATCTCGAGACCCAGTACTTC.

This clonotype has a count of ten or more. The chain is built from TRBV29-1 and TRBJ2-1, with TRBD2 matching 15 bases. The CDR3 consists of 16 residues. CDR1 SQVTM and CDR2 ANQGSEA come from the germline V gene. V trimming: 6 bases; J trimming: 4 bases; junction bases outside the gene matches: 7. The CDR3 nucleotides read TGCAGCGTAACGGGACTAGCGGGAGGTGTTTACAATGAGCAGTTCTTC. This sequence encodes CSVTGLAGGVYNEQFF.

This clonotype was seen a single time. V is TRBV29-1 and J is TRBJ2-5, with TRBD1 identical over 10 bases. The J segment lost 5 bases and the V segment lost 6 bases, leaving 12 bases of the junction unmatched. In germline, CDR1 is SQVTM, CDR2 ANQGSEA. This CDR3 contains 15 residues. DNA for the CDR3: TGCAGCGTACAAATGAGGACAGGGGGTCTGGAGACCCAGTACTTC. Its protein is CSVQMRTGGLETQYF.

This clonotype has a handful of counts. The rearrangement uses TRBV28 and TRBJ1-6; maybe TRBD1 (5 bases). The CDR3 covers 14 residues. V was trimmed by 3 bases and J by 7 bases, leaving 10 bases between them. Germline loops: CDR1 MDHEN, CDR2 SYDVKM. CDR3 loop: CASSFVAGNSPLHF. The CDR3 DNA follows: TGTGCCAGCAGTTTCGTGGCAGGGAATTCACCCCTCCACTTT. The entire variable domain, with the rest obtained from reference TRBV28 and TRBJ1-6, is as follows: DVKVTQSSRYLVKRTGEKVFLECVQDMDHENMFWYRQDPGLGLRLIYFSYDVKMKEKGDIPEGYSVSREKKERFSLILESASTNQTSMYLCASSFVAGNSPLHFGNGTRLTVT.

The chain employs TRBV7-2 and TRBJ2-3, with 7 bases aligning to TRBD2. The CDR3 covers 14 residues. The V segment lost 5 bases and the J segment 4 bases; nucleotides outside the gene matches: 6. Per the germline V gene, CDR1 is SGHTA and CDR2 is FQGNSA. For the CDR3, the DNA is TGTGCCAGCAGCCATTACGGGGGGTCAGATACGCAGTATTTT. It specifies CASSHYGGSDTQYF.

This clonotype was counted at least ten times. The chain joins TRBV18 to TRBJ1-1; TRBD1 matches at 8 bases. CDR1 KGHSH and CDR2 LQKENI come from the germline V gene. The CDR3 has 14 residues. The J segment lost 0 bases and the V segment lost 8 bases, leaving 5 bases of the junction unmatched. In DNA form, the CDR3 reads TGTGCCAGCAGTGGGACAGGTATGAACACTGAAGCTTTCTTT. Its translation is CASSGTGMNTEAFF.